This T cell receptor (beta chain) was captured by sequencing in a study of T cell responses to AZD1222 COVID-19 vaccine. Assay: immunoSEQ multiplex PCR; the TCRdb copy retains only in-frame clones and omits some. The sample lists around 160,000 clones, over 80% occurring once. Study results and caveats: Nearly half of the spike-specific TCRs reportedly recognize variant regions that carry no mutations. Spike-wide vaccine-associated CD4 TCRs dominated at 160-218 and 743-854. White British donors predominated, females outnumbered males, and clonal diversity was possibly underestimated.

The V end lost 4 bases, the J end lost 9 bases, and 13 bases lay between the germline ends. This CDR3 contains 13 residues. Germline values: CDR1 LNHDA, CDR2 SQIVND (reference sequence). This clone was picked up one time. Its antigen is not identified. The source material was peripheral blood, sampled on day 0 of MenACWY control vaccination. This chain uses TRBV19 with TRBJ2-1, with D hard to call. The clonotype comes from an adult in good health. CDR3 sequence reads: CASSKALGSEQFF. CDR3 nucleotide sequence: TGTGCCAGTAGTAAGGCGTTGGGCAGTGAGCAGTTCTTC. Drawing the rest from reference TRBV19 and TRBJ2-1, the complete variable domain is DGGITQSPKYLFRKEGQNVTLSCEQNLNHDAMYWYRQDPGQGLRLIYYSQIVNDFQKGDIAEGYSVSREKKESFPLTVTSAQKNPTAFYLCASSKALGSEQFFGPGTRLTVL.